A single sample gave rise to the 3 T cell receptor beta chains below, sequenced in a study of blood T cell repertoires in COVID-19. The data were produced by immunoSEQ multiplex PCR, yet TCRdb's version contains in-frame clones alone and is incomplete. The sample consists of about 280,000 clones, roughly four fifths of them appearing once. Sequenced input: peripheral blood. These receptors were obtained from a woman between 45 and 65 years old who had recovered from COVID-19.

The rearrangement links TRBV9 to TRBJ2-7; 8 bases are a match to TRBD2. V lost 2 bases, J lost 5 bases, and 9 bases stayed unmatched. CDR3 length: 15 amino acids. Germline assignment: CDR1 SGDLS and CDR2 YYNGEE. The CDR3, as DNA: TGTGCCAGCAGCGTTGCGGGGGGCCTAAGGGACGAGCAGTACTTC. Its translation: CASSVAGGLRDEQYF.

The rearrangement uses TRBV2 and TRBJ2-1; 12 bases align to TRBD2. CDR3 length: 16 amino acids. CDR1 is SNHLY, CDR2 FYNNEI, per germline. V lost 6 bases to trimming and J lost 1 base; unmatched junction nucleotides: 4. The CDR3, as DNA: TGTGCCAGCAGCGACACTAGCGGGGGGTCCTACAATGAGCAGTTCTTC. Translation: CASSDTSGGSYNEQFF.

This clone was picked up a small number of times. V and J are TRBV19 and TRBJ2-1; D is perhaps TRBD1 (6 bases). Trimming took 6 bases from V and 2 from J, leaving 14 bases between them. Germline loops: CDR1 LNHDA, CDR2 SQIVND (reference sequence). The CDR3 is 15 residues long. In nucleotides, the CDR3 is TGTGCCAGTAGCCCCTTTCAGGGGACCTACAATGAGCAGTTCTTC. It translates to CASSPFQGTYNEQFF.